Below are 13 T cell receptor beta chains sequenced from a single sample in a study of T cells after yellow fever vaccination. TCRdb recomputed calls from the 5' RACE reads with MiXCR, one row per CDR3 protein. The sample lists about 330,000 distinct CDR3 sequences, 4.1% occurring once. This specimen consisted of PBMCs, obtained 5 days after the yellow fever booster vaccination. The source of these receptors is a young man who received the YFV17D yellow fever vaccine.

This clonotype was detected a few times. The rearrangement links TRBV4-2 to TRBJ2-5; possibly TRBD2 for D (7 bases). Germline assignment: CDR1 LGHNA and CDR2 YNFKEQ. The CDR3 is 15 amino acids. Deletions cut 3 bases from V and 5 bases from J, with 16 bases between. CDR3 DNA sequence: TGTGCCAGCAGCCATAGGGGGGGGGCCCAGGAGACCCAGTACTTC. It yields the protein CASSHRGGAQETQYF.

The DNA for the CDR3 is TGTGCCAGCAGTTCCGATACTAGCGGGGGGGTCAATGAGCAGTTCTTC. Translating it yields CASSSDTSGGVNEQFF. The rearrangement uses TRBV6-5 and TRBJ2-1; 13 positions agree with TRBD2. CDR3 length equals 16 residues. V shed 4 bases and J 6 bases; nucleotides not matched to a gene: 6. The V gene's germline CDR1 is MNHEY and CDR2 SVGAGI.

The chain employs TRBV3-1 and TRBJ1-6; D ambiguous. The CDR3 contains 13 residues. V lost 0 bases to trimming and J lost 9 bases, with 6 bases between them. Germline CDR1 is LGHDT and CDR2 is YNNKEL (reference sequence). The CDR3 DNA reads TGTGCCAGCAGCCAAGACCCTCCTTCACCCCTCCACTTT. This codes for CASSQDPPSPLHF.

This clonotype was observed a few times. The rearrangement links TRBV27 to TRBJ2-3; D might be TRBD1 (5 bases). The CDR3 runs 14 residues. With 3 bases removed from V and 3 bases from J, the gap between germline ends came to 10 bases. Germline V gene sequence: CDR1 MNHEY, CDR2 SMNVEV (reference sequence). In DNA form, the CDR3 reads TGTGCCAGCAGTTTCCAGGGAAGGACAGATACGCAGTATTTT. Amino acids: CASSFQGRTDTQYF.

The CDR3 reads CATHPNRADTQYF. The DNA for the CDR3 is TGTGCCACCCACCCCAACCGCGCGGATACGCAGTATTTT. V and J are TRBV27 and TRBJ2-3; no clear D gene. Germline CDR1 is MNHEY and CDR2 is SMNVEV (reference sequence). V was pared by 10 bases and J by 6 bases, with 17 bases between. This CDR3 comprises 13 residues.

This clonotype came up a few times. V usage is TRBV6-5 and J usage is TRBJ1-1; tentative D call: TRBD1 (6 bases). The V end lost 0 bases, the J end lost 2 bases, and 10 bases lay between the germline ends. The CDR3 has 15 residues. Looked up from germline, CDR1 is MNHEY and CDR2 is SVGAGI. This CDR3 reads CASSYSGAQNTEAFF. The CDR3 DNA is TGTGCCAGCAGTTACTCGGGGGCGCAAAACACTGAAGCTTTCTTT.

The genes are TRBV24-1 and TRBJ2-7; 7 nucleotides agree with TRBD1. This CDR3 region has 15 residues. After removal of 6 bases from V and 2 bases from J, the junction contained 9 bases not matched to a gene. Germline V CDR1 and CDR2: KGHDR, SFDVKD. The CDR3 sequence is CATSTSRDRAYEQYV. DNA of the CDR3: TGTGCCACCAGTACGTCTCGGGACAGAGCCTACGAGCAGTACGTC.

This clonotype appeared a few times. The CDR3 coding sequence is TGTGCCAGCAGACGGGGACAGGAGGCCTACGAGCAGTACTTC. Its translation is CASRRGQEAYEQYF. The V and J genes are TRBV6-6 and TRBJ2-7; 8 bases are shared with TRBD1. Germline V gives CDR1 MNHNY, CDR2 SVGAGI (reference sequence). V gave up 6 bases and J gave up 2 bases; unmatched junction bases: 6. This CDR3 is 14 amino acids long.

This clonotype was recorded at least ten times. CDR3 loop: CASSFRGTSGGADEQFF. CDR3 DNA sequence: TGTGCCAGCAGTTTCAGGGGTACTAGCGGGGGGGCAGATGAGCAGTTCTTC. This sequence joins TRBV12-3 or TRBV12-4 and TRBJ2-1, with 13 bases lining up with TRBD2. The trim removed 3 bases at V and 8 bases at J, leaving 10 bases unmatched. CDR3 length: 17 residues.

V and J are TRBV7-2 and TRBJ1-5; D is undetermined. V was trimmed by 2 bases and J by 7 bases, leaving 6 bases between them. This CDR3 is 12 amino acids long. Germline V gene data show CDR1 as SGHTA and CDR2 as FQGNSA. The CDR3, as DNA: TGTGCCAGCAGCTTATCACGCCAGCCCCAGCATTTT. As protein: CASSLSRQPQHF.

This clonotype was seen many times. The chain links TRBV7-6 to TRBJ2-3, with unresolved D. The CDR3 is 15 residues long. From germline, CDR1 is SGHVS and CDR2 FNYEAQ. V was trimmed by 1 base and J by 0 bases, leaving 8 bases between them. The CDR3 protein is CASSLVGFSTDTQYF. CDR3 coding DNA: TGTGCCAGCAGCTTAGTCGGATTTAGCACAGATACGCAGTATTTT.

This clonotype has a count of ten or more. This chain joins TRBV20-1 and TRBJ1-1; a possible D gene is TRBD1 (5 bases). The germline CDR1 and CDR2 sequences are DFQATT and SNEGSKA (reference sequence). This CDR3 spans 11 amino acids. CDR3 nucleotides: TGCACCCATTGGAGGGGAACTGAAGCTTTCTTT. It is translated as CTHWRGTEAFF.

Here the CDR3 reads CASSAYGTASYNEQFF. The CDR3 nucleotides are TGTGCCAGCAGCGCATACGGGACGGCCTCCTACAATGAGCAGTTCTTC. J is TRBJ2-1 and V is TRBV7-3; tentatively, D is TRBD1 or TRBD2 (5 bases each). Trimming took 5 bases from V and 0 from J, leaving 14 bases between them. Germline V gene sequence: CDR1 SGHTA, CDR2 FQGTGA. The CDR3 has 16 residues.